The 28 T cell receptor beta chains below were found in one sample sequenced in a study of blood T cell repertoires in COVID-19. Some clones are missing from TCRdb's copy, which holds only in-frame ones; the method was immunoSEQ multiplex PCR. The table shows approximately 160,000 clones, with around 83% occurring only once. What was sequenced was peripheral blood. These TCRs come from a man between 65 and 85 years old who had recovered from COVID-19.

This chain uses TRBV19 with TRBJ1-4, with 8 positions matching TRBD1. The junction had 6 bases not matched to a gene; V was cut back by 7 bases and J by 5 bases. CDR3 size: 14 residues. CDR1 and CDR2 (germline): LNHDA, SQIVND (reference sequence). The CDR3 region has the DNA TGTGCCAGTAAACCAGGACAGGGCAATGAAAAACTGTTTTTT. It encodes CASKPGQGNEKLFF.

This chain links TRBV27 with TRBJ2-7, with D maybe TRBD1 (6 bases). The CDR3 extends over 14 amino acids. From germline, CDR1 is MNHEY and CDR2 SMNVEV (reference sequence). Trimming cost V 4 bases and J 5 bases, with 15 bases left between them. In DNA, the CDR3 is TGTGCCAGCAGTTCGGGACACCTACAAAACGAGCAGTACTTC. This gives the protein CASSSGHLQNEQYF.

Concerning this clone: The junction departs from the called germline gene at one end, perhaps through a read error. V gene TRBV6-5 combines with J gene TRBJ2-2; the match to TRBD2 covers 10 bases. This CDR3 spans 13 amino acids. Germline CDR1 is MNHEY and CDR2 is SVGAGI. The CDR3 bases are TGTGCCACTACTAGCGGGAAGGTCGGGAAGCTGTTTTTT. Amino acid sequence: CATTSGKVGKLFF.

This chain connects TRBV7-3 to TRBJ2-3; the match to TRBD2 covers 9 bases. Germline loops: CDR1 SGHTA, CDR2 FQGTGA. The CDR3 runs 15 residues. V lost 3 bases and J lost 0; bases outside the gene matches: 1. The DNA of the CDR3 is TGTGCCAGCAGCTTTAGCGGGAGCAGCACAGATACGCAGTATTTT. Its translation: CASSFSGSSTDTQYF.

Comment on this clone: A read error may account for a junction end that differs from germline. The rearrangement joins TRBV7-7 to TRBJ2-2; D might be TRBD1 (5 bases). Germline V gene lookup returns CDR1 SSHAT and CDR2 FNYEAQ (reference sequence). The CDR3 runs to 15 residues. CDR3 region: CASSLGTGNTGELFF. CDR3 coding DNA: TGTGCTAGCAGCTTAGGAACAGGAAACACCGGGGAGCTGTTTTTT.

This sequence joins TRBV28 and TRBJ1-5; tentative D call: TRBD1 (5 bases). This CDR3 has 16 amino acids. Germline V gives CDR1 MDHEN, CDR2 SYDVKM. Trimming removed 7 bases from V and 0 bases from J, with 16 bases in between. In DNA, the CDR3 is TGTGCCAGCACCAACGCCCGGGGGGGTAGCAATCAGCCCCAGCATTTT. Amino acids: CASTNARGGSNQPQHF.

This chain joins TRBV9 and TRBJ1-2; D call uncertain. Germline loops: CDR1 SGDLS, CDR2 YYNGEE. The CDR3 spans 13 residues. Between the trimmed V and J ends, which lost 0 bases and 4 bases, there was a span of 7 bases. The CDR3 region is CASSVGTPYGYTF. DNA of the CDR3: TGTGCCAGCAGCGTAGGAACTCCCTATGGCTACACCTTC.

The chain recombines TRBV7-2 with TRBJ2-2; 8 bases match TRBD2. Germline values: CDR1 SGHTA, CDR2 FQGNSA. V shed 5 bases, J shed 0 bases, and the junction held 2 bases outside the gene matches. This CDR3 has 15 residues. The CDR3 DNA sequence: TGTGCCAGCAGCCGTAGCGGGGCGAACACCGGGGAGCTGTTTTTT. Encoded protein: CASSRSGANTGELFF.

This rearrangement joins TRBV7-2 to TRBJ2-5; TRBD2 aligns across 10 bases. CDR1 is SGHTA, CDR2 FQGNSA, per germline. The CDR3 loop spans 18 amino acids. J was trimmed by 0 bases and V by 1 base; bases with no gene match: 8. CDR3 amino acids: CASSLGQREGGYQETQYF. CDR3 DNA: TGTGCCAGCAGCTTAGGACAGCGGGAGGGCGGGTACCAAGAGACCCAGTACTTC.

The rearrangement uses TRBV29-1 and TRBJ2-5, with a weak D call TRBD1 (5 bases). Germline V gene data show CDR1 as SQVTM and CDR2 as ANQGSEA. The length of the CDR3 is 12 residues. Trimming left V 5 bases short and J 5 bases short, with 12 bases between. This CDR3 is CSVLTVGETQYF. The CDR3 coding sequence is TGCAGCGTTCTGACAGTGGGGGAGACCCAGTACTTC.

The chain links TRBV13 to TRBJ2-1; a possible D gene is TRBD1 (5 bases). Germline CDR1 PRHDT, CDR2 FYEKMQ (reference sequence). Trimming left V 1 base short and J 6 bases short, with 7 bases between. This CDR3 has 13 amino acids. This chain's CDR3 is CASSLDRSNEQFF. As DNA, the CDR3 is TGTGCCAGCAGCTTAGACAGGTCCAATGAGCAGTTCTTC. Using reference TRBV13 and TRBJ2-1 for the parts outside the CDR3, the full variable domain is AAGVIQSPRHLIKEKRETATLKCYPIPRHDTVYWYQQGPGQDPQFLISFYEKMQSDKGSIPDRFSAQQFSDYHSELNMSSLELGDSALYFCASSLDRSNEQFFGPGTRLTVL.

The V gene is TRBV6-5, the J gene TRBJ1-1, with 10 bases identical to TRBD1. Trimming cost V 7 bases and J 5 bases; bases outside gene matches: 7. Germline CDR1 MNHEY, CDR2 SVGAGI. There are 14 residues in the CDR3. CDR3 sequence reads: CASKWDRGGTEAFF. The CDR3 DNA reads TGTGCCAGCAAGTGGGACAGGGGAGGGACTGAAGCTTTCTTT.

The CDR3 reads CASSHSRGGPLRTGELFF. The CDR3 DNA is TGCGCCAGCAGCCATTCCCGGGGAGGACCCTTGAGGACCGGGGAGCTGTTTTTT. The V and J genes are TRBV4-3 and TRBJ2-2; a weak D match, TRBD2 (6 bases). The germline V and J ends were trimmed by 3 bases and 5 bases, with 22 bases remaining between them. Germline V gene data show CDR1 as LGHNA and CDR2 as YSLEER. The CDR3 is 18 amino acids.

The chain uses TRBV30 and TRBJ1-5, with 10 bases fitting TRBD1. Unmatched junction bases numbered 9, after V lost 2 bases and J lost 5 bases. There are 16 residues in the CDR3. The V gene's germline CDR1 is GTSNPN and CDR2 SVGIG (reference sequence). CDR3: CAWSKSGTGDYQPQHF. The DNA of the CDR3 is TGTGCCTGGAGTAAATCCGGGACAGGGGACTATCAGCCCCAGCATTTT.

This chain connects TRBV28 to TRBJ1-5, with 7 bases identical to TRBD1. The CDR3 is made up of 15 amino acids. The trim removed 6 bases at V and 2 bases at J, leaving 7 bases unmatched. The V gene's germline CDR1 is MDHEN and CDR2 SYDVKM. As DNA, the CDR3 is TGTGCCAGCAGAAGACAGGGTTCTCGCAATCAGCCCCAGCATTTT. This gives the protein CASRRQGSRNQPQHF.

The chain combines TRBV5-1 with TRBJ2-7, with 8 bases aligning to TRBD1. The trim removed 1 base at V and 2 bases at J, leaving 2 bases unmatched. CDR1 is SGHRS, CDR2 YFSETQ, per germline. The CDR3 loop spans 14 amino acids. The CDR3 bases are TGCGCCAGCAGCTTGTGGGGACAGGCCTACGAGCAGTACTTC. Translated: CASSLWGQAYEQYF.

CDR3 sequence reads: CASSLPGSDYGYTF. The CDR3 bases are TGTGCCAGCAGTTTACCGGGATCTGACTATGGCTACACCTTC. The chain combines TRBV28 with TRBJ1-2; no clear D. V shed 2 bases and J shed 3 bases, with 10 bases lying between them. Per the germline V gene, CDR1 is MDHEN and CDR2 is SYDVKM. This CDR3 has 14 residues.

This clone was detected a few times. The rearrangement links TRBV4-3 to TRBJ2-7; 8 positions match TRBD2. Looked up from germline, CDR1 is LGHNA and CDR2 is YSLEER. The V gene end was trimmed by 5 bases and the J gene end by 2 bases; junction bases not matched to a gene: 17. The CDR3 spans 18 residues. The CDR3 sequence: CASSASGVASGRPYEQYF. The CDR3 DNA is TGCGCCAGCAGCGCCTCCGGGGTGGCCAGCGGGAGACCCTACGAGCAGTACTTC.

The chain links TRBV6-5 to TRBJ2-6; tentatively, D is TRBD2 (5 bases). CDR1 and CDR2 (germline): MNHEY, SVGAGI. V dropped 0 bases and J dropped 3 bases, with 6 bases sitting between them. The CDR3 loop spans 15 amino acids. The CDR3 loop is CASSYSRVGANVLTF. The DNA for the CDR3 is TGTGCCAGCAGTTACTCGAGGGTTGGGGCCAACGTCCTGACTTTC.

The genes are TRBV27 and TRBJ2-3, with D hard to call. The CDR3 loop spans 14 amino acids. Germline CDR1 MNHEY, CDR2 SMNVEV (reference sequence). Trimming removed 5 bases from V and 5 bases from J, with 14 bases in between. CDR3 sequence (DNA): TGTGCCAGCAGTCCCCTAGTGGCCCAAGATACGCAGTATTTT. This translates into CASSPLVAQDTQYF.

The chain links TRBV27 to TRBJ1-5; 7 bases match TRBD1. V lost 3 bases, J lost 0 bases, and 14 bases stayed unmatched. Germline CDR1 is MNHEY and CDR2 is SMNVEV (reference sequence). The CDR3 sequence is 19 residues long. CDR3 in amino acids: CASSFLRPGQSYSNQPQHF. DNA of the CDR3: TGTGCCAGCAGTTTCCTCCGTCCGGGACAGAGTTATAGCAATCAGCCCCAGCATTTT.

The chain joins TRBV5-4 to TRBJ2-5; 10 bases line up with TRBD2. Germline V CDR1 and CDR2: SGHNT, YYREEE (reference sequence). The CDR3 extends over 16 amino acids. J was trimmed by 3 bases and V by 2 bases; bases with no gene match: 7. The CDR3 DNA reads as TGTGCCAGCAGCTTTGGACTAGCGGTTTTGGAAGAGACCCAGTACTTC. Residues: CASSFGLAVLEETQYF.

This chain joins TRBV5-4 and TRBJ2-3, with 13 bases fitting TRBD2. This CDR3 spans 16 amino acids. From germline, CDR1 is SGHNT and CDR2 YYREEE (reference sequence). The junction had 3 bases not matched to a gene; V was cut back by 3 bases and J by 2 bases. In nucleotides, the CDR3 is TGTGCCAGCAGCTCAGGACTAGCGGGAGACACAGATACGCAGTATTTT. The encoded protein is CASSSGLAGDTDTQYF.

The chain has TRBV5-4 and TRBJ2-7, with D perhaps TRBD2 (5 bases). The CDR3 is made up of 13 amino acids. Trimming pared 5 bases from V and 6 bases from J, leaving 15 bases between. Germline V CDR1 and CDR2: SGHNT, YYREEE (reference sequence). The CDR3 is CASRLEVFSEQYF. DNA for the CDR3: TGTGCCAGCAGACTAGAAGTGTTCTCCGAGCAGTACTTC.

This sequence joins TRBV7-9 and TRBJ2-4, with TRBD2 matching 7 bases. After removal of 0 bases from V and 0 bases from J, the junction contained 8 bases not matched to a gene. The CDR3 is made up of 18 amino acids. Per the germline V gene, CDR1 is SEHNR and CDR2 is FQNEAQ (reference sequence). The CDR3 nucleotides are TGTGCCAGCAGCTTAGCCGGAAGCGGGATGCGAGCCAAAAACATTCAGTACTTC. Its translation: CASSLAGSGMRAKNIQYF.

The CDR3 protein is CASSRDSLNTEAFF. In DNA, the CDR3 is TGTGCCAGCAGCCGAGACAGTCTGAACACTGAAGCTTTCTTT. The chain uses TRBV6-5 and TRBJ1-1; the D gene is possibly TRBD1 (5 bases). The germline V gene has CDR1 MNHEY and CDR2 SVGAGI. The V gene lost 6 bases and the J gene lost 0 bases, with 11 bases spanning the gap. This CDR3 has 14 amino acids.

This clone is a singleton in its sample. The chain links TRBV10-2 to TRBJ2-2; the match to TRBD2 covers 7 bases. Looked up from germline, CDR1 is WSHSY and CDR2 is SAAADI. The CDR3 sequence is 16 residues long. With V trimmed by 1 base and J by 6 bases, 8 bases remained unmatched. CDR3 bases: TGCGCCAGCAGTGAGTTGAGCGGGAAGTCCCCCGGGGAGCTGTTTTTT. It is translated as CASSELSGKSPGELFF.

This chain links TRBV5-6 with TRBJ1-5; D is undetermined. Per the germline V gene, CDR1 is SGHDT and CDR2 is YYEEEE. V shed 1 base and J shed 4 bases, with 9 bases lying between them. The CDR3 length is 14 residues. In DNA, the CDR3 is TGTGCCAGCAGCTTGCTGGCAAGTAATCAGCCCCAGCATTTT. This sequence encodes CASSLLASNQPQHF.